The 3 T cell receptor beta chains reported below all come from one sample, sequenced in a study of regulatory T cells in long-lasting Graves disease. The sample's time point: newly diagnosed GD, antithyroid drugs for less than 3 months. PBMC-extracted RNA yielded the TCR library. Library construction for TCR beta used iRepertoire HTBI primers and Arm-PCR of CDR3 regions. Using its own MiXCR run on the multiplex PCR reads, TCRdb lists one record per CDR3 protein. The repertoire holds hundreds of thousands of distinct CDR3 sequences, with approximately 13% as singletons. The same data also went into a second study, on T cells in Graves' hyperthyroidism and ophthalmopathy.

Sample: peripheral blood mononuclear cells (PBMCs), taken at new diagnosis, from a patient treated with antithyroid drugs. Receptor source: a man aged 30 to 39 with Graves disease.

This clonotype was seen a few times. The chain recombines TRBV29-1 with TRBJ2-1; 10 bases are a match to TRBD2. The length of the CDR3 is 13 residues. Germline assignment: CDR1 SQVTM and CDR2 ANQGSEA. With V trimmed by 7 bases and J by 10 bases, 10 bases remained unmatched. The CDR3 DNA is TGCAGCGGTAACCGCCTAGCGGGAGACGAGCAGTTCTTC. It encodes CSGNRLAGDEQFF.

This clonotype was counted ten times or more. This chain joins TRBV12-3 or TRBV12-4 and TRBJ1-1; tentative D call: TRBD1 (5 bases). The CDR3 spans 15 residues. The V and J ends lost 7 bases and 1 base respectively, with 16 bases between them. Here the CDR3 DNA reads TGTGCCAGCACCCCCACGGGGGGAAGGAACACTGAAGCTTTCTTT. It is translated as CASTPTGGRNTEAFF.

In this sample, this clonotype turned up a few times. The gene calls are TRBV6-1 and TRBJ1-6; the D gene is possibly TRBD1 (6 bases). CDR1 is MNHNS and CDR2 is SASEGT in the germline V gene. The V end lost 8 bases, the J end lost 10 bases, and 12 bases lay between the germline ends. The CDR3 spans 12 residues. The CDR3, as DNA: TGTGCCAGCTCACAGGGAAGATCACCCCTCCACTTT. This encodes CASSQGRSPLHF.